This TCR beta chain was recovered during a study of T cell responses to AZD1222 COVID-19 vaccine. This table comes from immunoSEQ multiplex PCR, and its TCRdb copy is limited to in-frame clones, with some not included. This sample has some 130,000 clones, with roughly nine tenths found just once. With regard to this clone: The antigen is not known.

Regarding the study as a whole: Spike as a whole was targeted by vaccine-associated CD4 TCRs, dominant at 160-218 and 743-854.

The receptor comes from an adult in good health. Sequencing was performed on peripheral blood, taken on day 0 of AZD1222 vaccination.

CDR3 amino acids: CASGLEGGVHEQYF. CDR3 DNA: TGTGCTAGTGGTTTGGAGGGGGGCGTCCACGAGCAGTACTTC. The chain employs TRBV12-5 and TRBJ2-7; D may correspond to TRBD1 or TRBD2 (6 bases each). The germline V gene has CDR1 LGHNT and CDR2 FRNRAP. V gave up 1 base and J gave up 5 bases, with 12 bases separating them. The length of the CDR3 is 14 residues.